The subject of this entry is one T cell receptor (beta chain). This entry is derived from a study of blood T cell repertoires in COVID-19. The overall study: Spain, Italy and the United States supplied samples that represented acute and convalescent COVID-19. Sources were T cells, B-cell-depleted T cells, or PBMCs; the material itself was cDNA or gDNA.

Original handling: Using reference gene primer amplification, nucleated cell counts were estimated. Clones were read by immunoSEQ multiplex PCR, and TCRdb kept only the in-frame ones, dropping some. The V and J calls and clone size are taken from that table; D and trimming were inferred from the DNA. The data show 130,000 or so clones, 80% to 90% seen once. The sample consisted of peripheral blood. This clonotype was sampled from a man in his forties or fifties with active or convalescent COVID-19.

In DNA form, the CDR3 reads TGTGCCAGCAGCTTTTACGGGGGGGACACTGAAGCTTTCTTT. This translates into CASSFYGGDTEAFF. V and J are TRBV11-2 and TRBJ1-1; a weak D match, TRBD1 (5 bases). The germline CDR1 and CDR2 sequences are SGHAT and FQNNGV. This CDR3 spans 14 amino acids. V shed 3 bases and J shed 3 bases, with 11 bases lying between them.